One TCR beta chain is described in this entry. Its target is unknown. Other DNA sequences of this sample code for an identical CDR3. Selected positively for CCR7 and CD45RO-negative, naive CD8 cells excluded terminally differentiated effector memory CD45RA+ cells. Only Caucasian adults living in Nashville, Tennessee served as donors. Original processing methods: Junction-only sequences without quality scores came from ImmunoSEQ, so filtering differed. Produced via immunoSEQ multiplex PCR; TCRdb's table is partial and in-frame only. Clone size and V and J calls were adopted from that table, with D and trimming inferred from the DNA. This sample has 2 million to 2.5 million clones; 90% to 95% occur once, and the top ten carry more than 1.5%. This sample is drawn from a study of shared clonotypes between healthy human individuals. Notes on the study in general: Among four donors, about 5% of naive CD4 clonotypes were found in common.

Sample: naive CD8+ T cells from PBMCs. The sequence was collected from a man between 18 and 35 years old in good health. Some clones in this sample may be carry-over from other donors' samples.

The DNA of the CDR3 is TGTGCCAGCAGCCCCCGAGGCACTGAAGCTTTCTTT. This translates into CASSPRGTEAFF. The J gene is TRBJ1-1, the V gene TRBV7-2, with D uncertain. V lost 5 bases, J lost 4 bases, and 8 bases lay in between. The germline V gene encodes CDR1 SGHTA and CDR2 FQGNSA. There are 12 residues in the CDR3.